This TCR beta chain was sequenced during a study of Graves' ophthalmopathy and Graves' hyperthyroidism (dated by TCRdb to between 2017 and 2018). Looking at the study overall: Peripheral blood was collected before any treatment was given, at the time of initial diagnosis. To tell Graves' ophthalmopathy apart from Graves' hyperthyroidism, and to predict which patients would progress to ophthalmopathy, the study relied on TCR beta repertoire signatures. In total, 135 blood samples were TCR-sequenced: 40 to 45 ophthalmopathy, some 75 hyperthyroidism and some 17 hyperthyroidism-to-ophthalmopathy patients. To explore V-J signatures that separate ophthalmopathy from hyperthyroidism, a discovery set of fewer than 110 patients was enrolled, consisting of 43 with ophthalmopathy and roughly 57 with stable hyperthyroidism. An independent validation cohort comprised fewer than 20 hyperthyroidism patients and 15 to 17 patients who later progressed from hyperthyroidism to ophthalmopathy. In about six hyperthyroidism patients, the T-cell repertoires found in thyroid tissue were compared with those found in blood. Once sampling was done, hyperthyroidism patients were given methimazole at a starting dose of 30 mg daily, while ophthalmopathy patients were given high-dose intravenous methylprednisolone. The 100 discovery patients were randomly split 7:3 into training and test sets.

This clonotype was counted ten times or more. This clone's antigen is unknown. Base qualities were left out, and no much larger clone turns up one base away. Patients with ophthalmopathy had moderately to severely active disease, with a Clinical Activity Score of 3 or more, a NOSPECS grade of 4 or more, and a disease duration of less than 3 months. Patients were excluded if they had other autoimmune diseases, uncontrolled infections, pregnancy or lactation. Diagnosis was based on clinical symptoms, serum thyroxine, TRAb, thyroid ultrasound and orbital computed tomography. Ficoll-Paque density gradient centrifugation was used to isolate PBMCs from about 9 ml of fresh peripheral blood. Total RNA was extracted using Trizol reagent, and RNA quality was checked on an Agilent 2100 Bioanalyzer. The germline V gene supplies CDR1 SGHRS and CDR2 YFSETQ. Between the V and J ends, shortened by 4 bases and 2 bases respectively, the junction contains 7 bases. From cysteine to phenylalanine, the CDR3 is 13 amino acids long. The sequence is cut down to CDR3 DNA, 39 bases in frame from base 1.

The investigation overall reported the following: In cross-validation, the 13-signature model distinguished ophthalmopathy from stable hyperthyroidism with approximately 90% sensitivity and approximately 81% specificity, while in the test set the corresponding values were about 79% and 69%. No statistical method was used to predetermine the sample size, and group allocation was not hidden from the investigators. In validation, the model predicted ophthalmopathy progression with about 70% sensitivity and around 72% specificity; about a dozen predicted patients were CT-confirmed with GO in a median of about 7.1 months. Most of the expanded thyroid clonotypes with a frequency above 0.001 were also detected in blood, and it was suggested that the thyroid immune response may be reflected by blood repertoires.

For repertoire sequencing, the TCR beta CDR3 regions were amplified from RNA transcripts. HTBI primers and the Qiagen OneStep RT-PCR kit were used in a first-round RT-PCR, which was followed by a second-round multiplex PCR, size selection and purification. Sequencing of the libraries was carried out on an Illumina HiSeq2000 in paired-end mode with 100 bp reads. As for how the authors treated the data: SOAPnuke was used for read processing, and reads with adapters, uncalled bases, a mean Phred below 15, or no exact constant-primer or identifier match were discarded. High-quality paired reads were merged with COPE v1.2.5. Unique nucleotide sequences were defined as clonotypes and aligned to IMGT TRB V, D and J references using MiTCR v1.1. Analysis was restricted to V-J combinations with a frequency above 0.0001, which covered roughly 99% of repertoires. For each V-J combination, a TCR clonal expansion and chaos score was defined as F50 clonal expansion divided by the chaos observed in the TCRdist matrix. Welch's t-statistics and random forest were used to reduce features to approximately 13 V-J combinations, which were fed into a naive Bayes classifier. Thyroid-blood repertoire similarity was quantified with the Morisita-Horn index. The raw public reads went through TCRdb reprocessing: fastp at Q25, MiXCR clone calling, in-frame beta chains kept. Under each unique CDR3 protein, matching rows form one entry showing the most common genes and DNA. TCRdb's processing, not the study's, gives the V and J calls here. Here the sample has 360,000 or so distinct CDR3 sequences; roughly 18% occur a single time. Clones ranked in the top ten supply more than 1.5% of the sample.

The TCR comes from a woman in her late teens or twenties with Graves' ophthalmopathy. Donor details come from another sample of the same person, matched by shared clones. The sample taken for sequencing was peripheral blood. Rearrangement joined TRBV5-1 to TRBJ2-4; confidence is insufficient to name the D gene. DNA sequence: TGCGCCAGCAGCAGGGATTCCAAAAACATTCAGTACTTC. Its translation reads: CASSRDSKNIQYF.